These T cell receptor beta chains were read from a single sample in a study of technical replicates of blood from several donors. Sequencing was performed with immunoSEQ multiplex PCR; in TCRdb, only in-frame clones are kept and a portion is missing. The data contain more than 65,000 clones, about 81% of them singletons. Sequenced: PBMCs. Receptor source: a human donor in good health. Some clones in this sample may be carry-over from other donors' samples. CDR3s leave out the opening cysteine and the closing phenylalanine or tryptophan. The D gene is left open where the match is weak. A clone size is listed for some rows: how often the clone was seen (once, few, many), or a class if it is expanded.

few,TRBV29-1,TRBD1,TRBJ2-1,SVDRTGGQEQF
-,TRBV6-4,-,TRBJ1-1,ASRVFVGDCTEAF
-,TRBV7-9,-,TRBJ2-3,ASSLAWQGGNTQY
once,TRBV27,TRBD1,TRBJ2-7,ASSLGQGELDEQY
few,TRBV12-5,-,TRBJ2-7,ASGLVGGRDIEQY
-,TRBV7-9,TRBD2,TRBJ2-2,ASSSGLAGSKGELF
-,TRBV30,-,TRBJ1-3,AWSGEGSGNTIY
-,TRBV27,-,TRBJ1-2,ASSSVGGREGYGYT
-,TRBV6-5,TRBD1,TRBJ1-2,ASSPRGMNGYT
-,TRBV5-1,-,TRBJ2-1,ASSLDTLRRYNEQF
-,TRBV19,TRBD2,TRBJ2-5,ASSPQGRGSASGSVGTQY
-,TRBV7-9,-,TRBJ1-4,ASSLQGFGDEKLF
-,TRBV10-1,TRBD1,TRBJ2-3,ASSDPGGTTDTQY
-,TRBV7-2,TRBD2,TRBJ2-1,ASSSGLAGISSYNEQF
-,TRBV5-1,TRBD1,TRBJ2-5,ASSRTGARDETQY
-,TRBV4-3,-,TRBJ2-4,ASSPVLLAKNIQY
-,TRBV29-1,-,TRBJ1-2,SVDVLGYT
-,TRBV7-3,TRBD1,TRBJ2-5,ASSLSGTGWGETQY
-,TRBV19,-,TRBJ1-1,ASIGRGNTEAF
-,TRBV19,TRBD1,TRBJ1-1,ASRERTTGTGATNTEAF
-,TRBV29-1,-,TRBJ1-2,SVGSRQAHLGYT
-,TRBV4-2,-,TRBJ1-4,ASSQATDHREKLF